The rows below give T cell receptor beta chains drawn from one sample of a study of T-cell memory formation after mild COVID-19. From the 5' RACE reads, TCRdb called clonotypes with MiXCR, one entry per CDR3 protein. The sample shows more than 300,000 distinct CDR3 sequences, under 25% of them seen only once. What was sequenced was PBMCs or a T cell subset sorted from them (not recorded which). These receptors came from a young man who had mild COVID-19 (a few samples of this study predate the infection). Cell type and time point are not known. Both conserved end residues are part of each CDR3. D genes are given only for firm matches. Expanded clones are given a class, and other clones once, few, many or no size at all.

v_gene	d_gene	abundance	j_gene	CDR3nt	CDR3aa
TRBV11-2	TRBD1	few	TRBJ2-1	TGTGCCAGCAGCTCTGGGACAGGGGAGCAGTTCTTC	CASSSGTGEQFF
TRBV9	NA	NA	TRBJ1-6	TGTGCCAGCAGCGTAGATCAGGGGTCTATTGATTCACCCCTCCACTTT	CASSVDQGSIDSPLHF
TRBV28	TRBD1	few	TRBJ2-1	TGTGCCAGCAGGACAGGGGGCAGTGATGAGCAGTTCTTC	CASRTGGSDEQFF
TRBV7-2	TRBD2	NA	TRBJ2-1	TGTGCCAGCAGCTTAATCACGGCTAGCGGTAATGAGCAGTTCTTC	CASSLITASGNEQFF
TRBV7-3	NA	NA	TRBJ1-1	TGTGCCAGCAGCCCCCGGGGAGGGGGGGTATACACTGAAGCTTTCTTT	CASSPRGGGVYTEAFF
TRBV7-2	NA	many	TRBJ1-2	TGTGCCAGCATATCCCCCGGGGGAAGAGGCTACACCTTC	CASISPGGRGYTF
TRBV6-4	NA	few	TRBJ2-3	TGTGCCAGCAGTGATCGGGACTTCGGAACGCAGTATTTT	CASSDRDFGTQYF
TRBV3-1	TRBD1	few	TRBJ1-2	TGTGCCAGCAGCCAAGATAGGACAGGAGGAGGCTACACCTTC	CASSQDRTGGGYTF
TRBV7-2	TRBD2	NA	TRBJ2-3	TGTGCCAGCAGCCCCGCCCTAGCGGGGGGGCAAGATACGCAGTATTTT	CASSPALAGGQDTQYF
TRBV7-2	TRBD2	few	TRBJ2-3	TGTGCCAGCAGCCCGAGGCGGGGGGGGTCAGATACGCAGTATTTT	CASSPRRGGSDTQYF
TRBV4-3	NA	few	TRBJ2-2	TGCGCCAGCCGACGACAGAGCACGAACACCGGGGAGCTGTTTTTT	CASRRQSTNTGELFF
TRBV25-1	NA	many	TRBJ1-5	TGTGCCAGCAGTGATGAGGATCAGCCCCAGCATTTT	CASSDEDQPQHF
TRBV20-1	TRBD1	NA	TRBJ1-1	TGCAGTGCTACGGGACAGATGAACACTGAAGCTTTCTTT	CSATGQMNTEAFF
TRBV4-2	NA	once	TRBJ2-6	TGTGCCAGCAGCCAAGTAGTGGCAGGGGCCAACGTCCTGACTTTC	CASSQVVAGANVLTF
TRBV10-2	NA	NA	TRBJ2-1	TGCGCCAGCAGTGAGTCGACAAAGACTAGGCAGTTCTTC	CASSESTKTRQFF
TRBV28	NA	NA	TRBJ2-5	TGTGCCATCGGTCGAGAGACCCAGTACTTC	CAIGRETQYF
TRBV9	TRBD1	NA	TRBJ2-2	TGTGCCTGCAGACCCGGGACAGGGGACACCGGGGAGCTGTTTTTT	CACRPGTGDTGELFF
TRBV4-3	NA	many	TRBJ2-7	TGCGCCAGCAGCCAAGGGGTAGGCAAGACATCCTACGAGCAGTACTTC	CASSQGVGKTSYEQYF
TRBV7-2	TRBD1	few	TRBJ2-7	TGTGCCAGCAGCACCCTGGACAGGGGGCTTGAGTACGAGCAGTACTTC	CASSTLDRGLEYEQYF
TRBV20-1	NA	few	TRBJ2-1	TGCAGTGCTCGGGACGGCGGAAGCGCCTACAATGAGCAGTTCTTC	CSARDGGSAYNEQFF
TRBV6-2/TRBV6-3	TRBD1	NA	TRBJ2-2	TGTGCCAGCAGCCCTCGGACAGGGTTCGGGGAGCTGTTTTTT	CASSPRTGFGELFF
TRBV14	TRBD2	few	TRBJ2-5	TGTGCCAGCAGCCAAGATCTCTACAGCGGGAGGGAGACCCAGTACTTC	CASSQDLYSGRETQYF
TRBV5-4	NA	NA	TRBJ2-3	TGTGCCAGCAGCTTGGGAGGGGGGGCCCTGTATTTT	CASSLGGGALYF
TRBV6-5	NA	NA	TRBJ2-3	TGTGACAGCGCCGTGGAGGTCGGCAATACGCAGTATTTT	CDSAVEVGNTQYF
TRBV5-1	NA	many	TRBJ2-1	TGCGCCAGCAGCTTGGCCGGGGTACGCAATGAGCAGTTCTTC	CASSLAGVRNEQFF
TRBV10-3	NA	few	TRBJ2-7	TGTGCCATCAGTGGGGTTCGAGGGGAAGCCTACGAGCAGTACTTC	CAISGVRGEAYEQYF
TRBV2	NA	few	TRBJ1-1	TGTGCCAGCAGTGAATACTTGAGACAGGCGAACACTGAAGCTTTCTTT	CASSEYLRQANTEAFF
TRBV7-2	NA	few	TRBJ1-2	TGTGCCAGCAGCTTAGCGACTGGCCAGGGAGGCGGCTATGGCTACACCTTC	CASSLATGQGGGYGYTF
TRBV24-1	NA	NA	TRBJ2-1	TGTGCCACCAGTTCGGGCAATGAGCAGTTCTTC	CATSSGNEQFF
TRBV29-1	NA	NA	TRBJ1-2	TGCAGCGTTCGAACCGCGGGCTATGGCTACACCTTC	CSVRTAGYGYTF
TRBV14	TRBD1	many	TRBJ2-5	TGTGCCAGCAGCCAGGGGACAGGGGGCTACCAAGAGACCCAGTACTTC	CASSQGTGGYQETQYF
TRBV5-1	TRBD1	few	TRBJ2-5	TGCGCCAGCAGCAGACAGGGGTTCGGAGAAGAGACCCAGTACTTC	CASSRQGFGEETQYF
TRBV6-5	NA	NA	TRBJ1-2	TGTGACAGCAGTTCCCGGGGTAGTGGCTATGGCTACACCTTC	CDSSSRGSGYGYTF
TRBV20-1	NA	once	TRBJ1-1	TGCAGTGCCACCCCAGGGCGCACTGAAGCTTTCTTT	CSATPGRTEAFF
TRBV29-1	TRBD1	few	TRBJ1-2	TGCAGCGTCGCTCAGGGGGAGGACTATGGCTACACCTTC	CSVAQGEDYGYTF
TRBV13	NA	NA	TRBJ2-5	TGTGCCAGCAGCCAGGGTGGGGAAATGGAGACCCAGTACTTC	CASSQGGEMETQYF
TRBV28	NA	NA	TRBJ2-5	TGTGCCAGCGGCAGTGGAGGGACCCAGTACTTC	CASGSGGTQYF
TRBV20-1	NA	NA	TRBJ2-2	TGCAGTGATACCCGCGGTGGGACCGGGGAGCTGTTTTTT	CSDTRGGTGELFF
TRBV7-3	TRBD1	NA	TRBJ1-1	TGTGCCAGCAGCATAACAGGGGAAACTGAAGCTTTCTTT	CASSITGETEAFF
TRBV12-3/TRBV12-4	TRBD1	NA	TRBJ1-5	TGTGCCAGCAGTTTAAGAGGGACAGGGCGCCAGCCCCAGCATTTT	CASSLRGTGRQPQHF
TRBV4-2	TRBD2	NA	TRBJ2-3	TGTGCCAGCAGCAGTAGCGGGGGGGCCGTAGATACGCAGTATTTT	CASSSSGGAVDTQYF
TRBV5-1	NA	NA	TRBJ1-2	TGCGCCAGCAGCTTGGCTGCATCGACAGTCTATGGCTACACCTTC	CASSLAASTVYGYTF
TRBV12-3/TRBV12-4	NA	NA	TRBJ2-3	TGTGCCAGCAGTTTTGGCAAGCGCACAGATACGCAGTATTTT	CASSFGKRTDTQYF
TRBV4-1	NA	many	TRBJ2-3	TGCGCCAGCAGCCAAGTCAACCTAGTGAGCACAGATACGCAGTATTTT	CASSQVNLVSTDTQYF
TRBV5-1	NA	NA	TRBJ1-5	TGCGCCAGCAGCTTGGGGTCAGGGATGGAACAGCCCCAGCATTTT	CASSLGSGMEQPQHF
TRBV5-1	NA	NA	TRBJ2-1	TGCGCCAGCAGCTTGGCCGCGGGGGCGGGCAATGAGCAGTTCTTC	CASSLAAGAGNEQFF
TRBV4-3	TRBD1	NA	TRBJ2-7	TGCGCCAGCAGCCAAGATGGGACAGGGGAAATGTTCGAGCAGTACTTC	CASSQDGTGEMFEQYF
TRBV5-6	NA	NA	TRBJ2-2	TGTGCCAGCAGTCTTTACGGGGAGCTGTTTTTT	CASSLYGELFF
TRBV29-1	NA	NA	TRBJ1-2	TGCAGCGTTGCTTTGCAGTTTGCTGCCGCTAACTATGGCTACACCTTC	CSVALQFAAANYGYTF
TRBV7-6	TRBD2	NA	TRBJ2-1	TGTGCCAGCAGCTTAGCCCTTCGGGGCGGGGGGGATGAGCAGTTCTTC	CASSLALRGGGDEQFF
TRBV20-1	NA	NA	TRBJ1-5	TGCAGTGCTTCGACAGCCTTGGGGCATCAGCCCCAGCATTTT	CSASTALGHQPQHF
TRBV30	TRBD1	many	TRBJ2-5	TGTGCCCACGGACAGGGGGCCTTTAGCGGGTATGGGGAGACCCAGTACTTC	CAHGQGAFSGYGETQYF
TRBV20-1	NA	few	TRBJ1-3	TGCAGTGCTAGAATTTCAGCGGGAAACACCATATATTTT	CSARISAGNTIYF
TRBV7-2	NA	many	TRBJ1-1	TGTGCCAGCAGCTTAAGGGCCCAGAACACTGAAGCTTTCTTT	CASSLRAQNTEAFF
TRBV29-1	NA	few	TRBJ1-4	TGCAGCGGTACCCTGCAGGGGACTAATGAAAAACTGTTTTTT	CSGTLQGTNEKLFF
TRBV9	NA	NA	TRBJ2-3	TGTGCCAGCAGCGTAGAAGAGTCGAGGCAGTATTTT	CASSVEESRQYF
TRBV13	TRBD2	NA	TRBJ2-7	TGTGCCAGCAGCCCCCCCTTAGGCGGGAGGTCCTACGAGCAGTACTTC	CASSPPLGGRSYEQYF
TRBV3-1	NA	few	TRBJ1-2	TGTGCCAGCAGCCGAGGGCCGGACTATGGCTACACCTTC	CASSRGPDYGYTF
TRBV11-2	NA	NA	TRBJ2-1	TGTGCCAGCAGCATCGACAATCGTGAGCAGTTCTTC	CASSIDNREQFF
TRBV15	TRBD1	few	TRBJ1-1	TGTGCCACCAGCCTCCGGGACAGATACAACACTGAAGCTTTCTTT	CATSLRDRYNTEAFF